This entry lists 17 T cell receptor beta chains sequenced from one sample in a study of cytomegalovirus exposure and HLA in healthy donors (TCRdb year 2017). Library preparation employed the immunoSEQ multiplex PCR assay. A mixture of 60 forward primers for TCR Vbeta segments and 13 reverse primers for TCR Jbeta segments was used in the multiplex PCR. The clones in this table, taken by TCRdb from immuneACCESS, are in-frame only. Not every clone is retained; where verified, under half of the shortfall comes from an unresolved V gene, and the cause of the rest is unknown. The sample yields approximately 150,000 clones; roughly 80% were counted once. About 11% of the sample comes from the top ten. The sample consisted of PBMCs. The receptors stem from a man aged 18 to 30 in good health and CMV-seropositive.

The chain recombines TRBV10-1 with TRBJ2-1, with a weak D call TRBD2 (5 bases). CDR3 length equals 14 residues. Trimming took 5 bases from V and 6 from J, leaving 14 bases between them. The germline V gene has CDR1 WNHNN and CDR2 SYGVQD (reference sequence). CDR3 residues: CASSLLESGNEQFF. In DNA, the CDR3 is TGCGCCAGCAGTCTACTAGAATCGGGCAATGAGCAGTTCTTC.

This chain uses TRBV25-1 with TRBJ1-5, with D perhaps matching TRBD1 (5 bases). The germline gives CDR1 MGHDK, CDR2 SYGVNS. The CDR3 has 13 residues. V gave up 2 bases and J gave up 9 bases, with 11 bases separating them. The DNA for the CDR3 is TGTGCCAGCAGTGAAGACAGTTTAGGGCCCCAGCATTTT. Protein product: CASSEDSLGPQHF. Using reference TRBV25-1 and TRBJ1-5 for the parts outside the CDR3, the full variable domain is EADIYQTPRYLVIGTGKKITLECSQTMGHDKMYWYQQDPGMELHLIHYSYGVNSTEKGDLSSESTVSRIRTEHFPLTLESARPSHTSQYLCASSEDSLGPQHFGDGTRLSIL.

This clone was seen only once. The chain carries TRBV30 and TRBJ2-1; 11 positions agree with TRBD2. CDR3 size: 12 residues. V was pared by 6 bases and J by 9 bases, with 4 bases of the junction left unmatched. Germline V lookup: CDR1 GTSNPN, CDR2 SVGIG (reference sequence). CDR3 DNA sequence: TGTGCCTGTACTAGCGGGAGTGGTGAGCAGTTCTTC. Its protein is CACTSGSGEQFF.

This clone was seen a few times. V gene TRBV5-1 combines with J gene TRBJ1-1; D is unresolved. The length of the CDR3 is 13 residues. With 9 bases removed from V and 4 bases from J, the gap between germline ends came to 16 bases. Germline CDR1 reads SGHRS; CDR2 reads YFSETQ. The CDR3 DNA follows: TGCGCCACCCGAGAGGCTTTGGGCACTGAAGCTTTCTTT. It specifies CATREALGTEAFF.

This clone was picked up a small number of times. The CDR3 DNA follows: TGCGCCAGCAGCCTCCGGACAGAGACCGGGGAGCTGTTTTTT. Protein product: CASSLRTETGELFF. V usage is TRBV4-1 and J usage is TRBJ2-2, with D tentatively TRBD1 (6 bases). Germline CDR1 is MGHRA and CDR2 is YSYEKL. The CDR3 totals 14 residues. V was clipped by 4 bases and J by 5 bases, with 11 bases between them.

The chain uses TRBV6-1 and TRBJ1-1, with 7 bases lining up with TRBD1. The CDR3 length is 14 residues. Germline loops: CDR1 MNHNS, CDR2 SASEGT. V was pared by 6 bases and J by 2 bases, with 6 bases of the junction left unmatched. CDR3 DNA: TGTGCCAGCAGAGTGACAGGGACTAACACTGAAGCTTTCTTT. As protein: CASRVTGTNTEAFF.

Here the CDR3 reads CASSPGLAGVITYNEQFF. CDR3 DNA sequence: TGTGCCAGCAGCCCGGGACTAGCGGGAGTCATAACCTACAATGAGCAGTTCTTC. The chain joins TRBV13 to TRBJ2-1; 14 nucleotides match TRBD2. The germline gives CDR1 PRHDT, CDR2 FYEKMQ (reference sequence). The CDR3 runs 18 residues. J was trimmed by 2 bases and V by 5 bases; bases with no gene match: 8.

The chain links TRBV5-1 to TRBJ1-1, with TRBD1 matching 7 bases. CDR3 length: 15 amino acids. The germline V gene encodes CDR1 SGHRS and CDR2 YFSETQ. Trimming took 4 bases from V and 0 from J; bases not matched to a gene: 6. The CDR3 nucleotides read TGCGCCAGCAGCCCGGGGGACAGTCTGAACACTGAAGCTTTCTTT. Protein product: CASSPGDSLNTEAFF.

J is TRBJ2-5 and V is TRBV10-3, with 10 bases lining up with TRBD1. The end of the DNA aligns better with TRBJ2-7, so the J call may be wrong. CDR1 is ENHRY and CDR2 is SYGVKD in the germline V gene. This CDR3 is 15 amino acids long. The CDR3 bases are TGTGCCATACTGGAGGGGACAGGGGAAACCTACGAGCAGTACTTC. This gives the protein CAILEGTGETYEQYF.

The rearrangement uses TRBV19 and TRBJ1-5, with a possible D match to TRBD1 (5 bases). CDR3 length: 15 amino acids. Trimming took 8 bases from V and 0 from J, leaving 14 bases between them. The germline CDR1 and CDR2 sequences are LNHDA and SQIVND (reference sequence). CDR3 DNA: TGTGCCAGTTCGGGGACTGATTATAGCAATCAGCCCCAGCATTTT. The encoded protein is CASSGTDYSNQPQHF.

The sample holds one count of this clone. At one end the junction does not follow the germline gene, possibly because of a read error. The chain couples TRBV7-9 to TRBJ2-5; no clear D gene. This CDR3 comprises 14 residues. CDR1 and CDR2 (germline): SEHNR, FQNEAQ (reference sequence). CDR3 nucleotides: TGTTCCAGCAGCCCTGACACGAGCCAAGAGACCCAGTACTTC. Its protein product is CSSSPDTSQETQYF. Supplemented by reference TRBV7-9 and TRBJ2-5, the full variable domain reads DTGVSQNPRHKITKRGQNVTFRCDPISEHNRLYWYRQTLGQGPEFLTYFQNEAQLEKSRLLSDRFSAERPKGSFSTLEIQRTEQGDSAMYLCSSSPDTSQETQYFGPGTRLLVL.

The J gene is TRBJ2-3, the V gene TRBV6-1, with 8 positions matching TRBD1. Germline-derived CDR1 and CDR2 are MNHNS and SASEGT. CDR3 length: 15 residues. V shed 6 bases, J shed 3 bases, and the junction held 8 bases outside the gene matches. CDR3 region: CASSLMTGATDTQYF. The CDR3 nucleotides are TGTGCCAGCAGCCTAATGACAGGGGCTACAGATACGCAGTATTTT.

The chain has TRBV10-3 and TRBJ1-4; TRBD1 aligns across 8 bases. Germline CDR1 and CDR2: ENHRY and SYGVKD. V lost 4 bases, J lost 7 bases, and 2 bases stayed unmatched. The CDR3 is made up of 13 amino acids. The CDR3 DNA reads TGTGCCATCAGTGGAGACAGGGGTGAAAAACTGTTTTTT. Its protein is CAISGDRGEKLFF.

The chain has TRBV30 and TRBJ1-1, with D tentatively TRBD1 (6 bases). The CDR3 extends over 12 amino acids. The ends were cut back, 4 bases at V and 6 bases at J, with 12 bases in the middle. Germline V CDR1 and CDR2: GTSNPN, SVGIG (reference sequence). CDR3 DNA: TGTGCCTGGAAGGGGGGGGGTCCTGAAGCTTTCTTT. It translates to CAWKGGGPEAFF.

The rearrangement links TRBV4-2 to TRBJ2-2; 9 positions agree with TRBD2. CDR3 length: 16 amino acids. Losses at the gene ends were 4 bases for V and 5 bases for J; bases not matched to a gene: 8. Germline CDR1 is LGHNA and CDR2 is YNFKEQ. In DNA, the CDR3 is TGTGCCAGCAGCCTAATAGCGGGAGTGCAGACCGGGGAGCTGTTTTTT. This codes for CASSLIAGVQTGELFF.

There are a few counts of this clone. The V and J genes are TRBV5-4 and TRBJ2-5, with 12 bases aligning to TRBD2. J was trimmed by 3 bases and V by 4 bases; bases with no gene match: 7. CDR3 length: 16 amino acids. Germline V gene sequence: CDR1 SGHNT, CDR2 YYREEE (reference sequence). The CDR3 sequence: CASSGGLAGGKETQYF. The CDR3 DNA reads TGTGCCAGCAGCGGGGGGCTAGCGGGAGGGAAAGAGACCCAGTACTTC.

Only a few counts were recorded for this clone. DNA of the CDR3: TGTGCCAGCAGCGTGGGGGGGTTGGGGGCCAACGTCCTGACTTTC. It encodes CASSVGGLGANVLTF. The V call is TRBV9, the J call TRBJ2-6; TRBD2 matches at 7 bases. The V gene's germline CDR1 is SGDLS and CDR2 YYNGEE. V was clipped by 2 bases and J by 4 bases; unmatched bases: 3. The CDR3 spans 15 residues.